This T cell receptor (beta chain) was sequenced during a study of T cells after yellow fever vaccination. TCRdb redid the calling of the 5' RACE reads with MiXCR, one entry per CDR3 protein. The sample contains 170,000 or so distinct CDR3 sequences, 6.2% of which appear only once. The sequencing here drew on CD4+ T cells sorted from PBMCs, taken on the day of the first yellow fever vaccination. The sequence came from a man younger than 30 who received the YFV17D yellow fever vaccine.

The CDR3 coding sequence is TGCAGTGCTAGGCAGAGACAGGGGGCAGGCGGGGAGCTGTTTTTT. Amino acids: CSARQRQGAGGELFF. V and J are TRBV20-1 and TRBJ2-2; 10 bases are a match to TRBD1. The V segment lost 3 bases and the J segment 7 bases; nucleotides outside the gene matches: 8. The CDR3 has 15 residues. Germline-derived CDR1 and CDR2 are DFQATT and SNEGSKA (reference sequence).